This T cell receptor (beta chain) was sequenced during a study of T-cell memory formation after mild COVID-19. Trimming took 0 bases from V and 3 from J, leaving 0 bases between them. The length of the CDR3 is 12 residues. TCRdb reprocessed the 5' RACE reads via MiXCR and lists one record per CDR3 protein. The data contain some 250,000 distinct CDR3 sequences, roughly 9.4% of them singletons. The sample holds many counts of this clonotype. The chain has TRBV12-3 or TRBV12-4 and TRBJ2-4; no firm D call. This TCR was sampled from a man in his late teens or twenties who had mild COVID-19 (a few samples of this study predate the infection). Cell type and time point are not known. Sequenced material: PBMCs or a T cell subset sorted from them (not recorded which). The CDR3 DNA is TGTGCCAGCAGTTTAGCCAAAAACATTCAGTACTTC. It codes for CASSLAKNIQYF.